The rows below give T cell receptor beta chains drawn from one sample of a study of monozygotic twins with inflammatory bowel disease. One entry per CDR3 protein, without DNA, is what TCRdb gives after re-calling the 5' RACE reads. The repertoire table contains 350,000 to 550,000 distinct CDR3 sequences. The specimen was blood. These receptors came from a human donor with ulcerative colitis or Crohn's disease, or a healthy co-twin of an affected twin (not recorded which). Both conserved end residues are part of each CDR3.

V,J,CDR3
TRBV9,TRBJ2-1,CASSGGSNEQFF
TRBV20-1,TRBJ2-2,CSARGQKNTGELFF
TRBV29-1,TRBJ2-7,CSVEGEDSTTYEQYF
TRBV20-1,TRBJ2-2,CSAREDTTNTGELFF
TRBV3-1,TRBJ2-1,CASSRRQGAYNEQFF
TRBV5-1,TRBJ1-1,CASSFVINTEAFF
TRBV12-3/TRBV12-4,TRBJ1-2,CASSLAQGLYPNYGYTF
TRBV4-2,TRBJ1-1,CASSQAGQGLSEAFF
TRBV27,TRBJ2-3,CASSFVGDKDTQYF
TRBV15,TRBJ2-1,CATSPAGAGVNNEQFF
TRBV5-1,TRBJ1-1,CASSMASSRGTEAFF
TRBV4-1,TRBJ2-5,CASSQVGVETQYF
TRBV12-5,TRBJ1-1,CASGPDSNTEAFF
TRBV6-5,TRBJ1-3,CASSLDRVGNTIYF
TRBV4-2,TRBJ2-7,CASSQDRLAVLYEQYF
TRBV7-8,TRBJ2-7,CASSVGTSEQYF
TRBV4-1,TRBJ1-1,CASSQTGNEAFF
TRBV7-2,TRBJ2-5,CASSLEAVRETQYF
TRBV5-1,TRBJ2-5,CASSLAGPEGETQYF
TRBV5-6,TRBJ2-7,CASSLRTGVGEQYF
TRBV5-5,TRBJ2-5,CASSPSTGDSSETQYF
TRBV7-3,TRBJ2-3,CASSSQRGPRDTQYF
TRBV27,TRBJ2-1,CASSLGGLQGAGNEQFF
TRBV7-2,TRBJ2-7,CASSQTPGTLAYEQYF
TRBV20-1,TRBJ1-2,CSARGLEVGGYTF
TRBV5-1,TRBJ2-5,CASSLAPLETQYF
TRBV10-3,TRBJ2-2,CAISENLGELFF
TRBV19,TRBJ2-2,CASGRGTGELFF
TRBV7-7,TRBJ2-3,CASSPQGSAGDTQYF
TRBV5-1,TRBJ2-7,CASSSSTGVGYEQYF
TRBV27,TRBJ2-7,CASSLRADLLGFYEQYF
TRBV20-1,TRBJ2-7,CSGRLQGNRYEQYF
TRBV24-1,TRBJ2-1,CATSDGSSGNNEQFF
TRBV5-1,TRBJ2-5,CASSKLDGPGQETQYF
TRBV12-3/TRBV12-4,TRBJ1-1,CASSSQGEKGWGAFF
TRBV11-1,TRBJ2-2,CASSFSRAGGPSTNTGELFF
TRBV6-1,TRBJ2-7,CASSRTTSYEQYF
TRBV11-3,TRBJ2-1,CASSTTGQSSYNEQFF
TRBV6-5,TRBJ2-4,CASSYSGENIQYF
TRBV18,TRBJ2-5,CASSTYSEETQYF
TRBV5-1,TRBJ2-3,CASSPEVAGAPDTQYF
TRBV7-8,TRBJ2-3,CASSLGGGIDTQYF
TRBV7-2,TRBJ2-2,CASSLGGAVNGELFF
TRBV7-2,TRBJ2-3,CASSPLAGVLVNTQYF
TRBV20-1,TRBJ2-7,CSANLAGGPYEQYF
TRBV18,TRBJ2-7,CASSTTGDYEQYF
TRBV27,TRBJ2-1,CASSLFDEQFF
TRBV12-3/TRBV12-4,TRBJ2-3,CASGFGGGADTQYF
TRBV20-1,TRBJ1-5,CSARTDNSNQPQHF
TRBV5-4,TRBJ2-2,CASSLASSGNTGELFF
TRBV5-1,TRBJ2-7,CASSLETTYEQYF
TRBV11-2,TRBJ2-2,CASSFRVTGELFF
TRBV5-1,TRBJ2-1,CASSLAPNTYNEQFF
TRBV20-1,TRBJ2-5,CSARPIGLARETQYF
TRBV7-3,TRBJ2-1,CASSTTGTNEQFF
TRBV20-1,TRBJ2-5,CSAREGTGQETQYF
TRBV5-1,TRBJ2-3,CASSSEGSSTDTQYF
TRBV7-9,TRBJ2-3,CASSPGQGLDTQYF